This T cell receptor beta chain originates from a study of regulatory T cells in long-lasting Graves disease. The overall study: Patients met the persistent Graves' disease definition after over 5 years of antithyroid drugs with positive TSH receptor antibodies. General observations from the study: Investigators studied peripheral blood only, not thyroid tissue. There was favoring of TRBV28, TRBJ1-2 and TRBJ2-5 in persistent disease.

Researchers made TCR beta libraries by using iRepertoire HTBI primers and running Arm-PCR on CDR3 regions. TCRdb independently ran MiXCR on the multiplex PCR reads; one entry per CDR3 protein. The profile shows around 450,000 distinct CDR3 sequences, 20% to 25% of them singletons. Time point meaning: persistent/refractory GD, antithyroid drugs over 5 years with positive TRAb. Extracted PBMC RNA gave rise to the TCR library. A volume of 7 to 9 milliliters of peripheral blood was collected in EDTA tubes. The V and J ends lost 6 bases and 2 bases, in that order; junction bases with no gene match: 3. This CDR3 contains 13 residues. The germline CDR1 and CDR2 sequences are DFQATT and SNEGSKA (reference sequence). This clonotype showed up just a few times. No antigen is known for it.

The material sequenced was peripheral blood mononuclear cells (PBMCs), taken when the disease was refractory, from a patient treated with antithyroid drugs. This clonotype was obtained from a female donor with Graves disease. The J gene is TRBJ2-7, the V gene TRBV20-1; 11 bases are a match to TRBD2. The CDR3 is CSALAGGPYEQYF. CDR3 nucleotide sequence: TGCAGTGCCCTAGCGGGGGGACCCTACGAGCAGTACTTC.